These 16 T cell receptor beta chains share one sample of origin, sequenced in a study of T cells in Graves' hyperthyroidism and ophthalmopathy. TCR beta CDR3 region amplification was performed from RNA transcripts. Researchers ran a first-round RT-PCR on the TCR CDR3 using the HTBI primer set. TCRdb reprocessed the multiplex PCR reads via MiXCR and lists one record per CDR3 protein. Of hundreds of thousands of distinct CDR3 sequences listed, just under 45% are singletons. The sequenced sample consisted of peripheral blood or thyroid tissue (not recorded which). The receptors stem from an adult man with Graves' disease, either hyperthyroidism or ophthalmopathy (not recorded which).

There are many counts of this clonotype. The chain is built from TRBV7-9 and TRBJ1-1; D ambiguous. The CDR3 totals 14 residues. Germline loops: CDR1 SEHNR, CDR2 FQNEAQ (reference sequence). Trimming cost V 5 bases and J 4 bases, with 14 bases left between them. In nucleotides, the CDR3 is TGTGCCAGCAGCCCGGCGGGGAGGACCACTGAAGCTTTCTTT. Its translation is CASSPAGRTTEAFF.

This chain uses TRBV7-9 with TRBJ2-5; TRBD2 is a possible D gene (5 bases). CDR3 length: 16 amino acids. Trimming removed 5 bases from V and 4 bases from J, with 20 bases in between. CDR1 and CDR2 from the germline V gene are SEHNR and FQNEAQ (reference sequence). The CDR3 spells CASSQDVLARAETQYF. The CDR3 coding sequence is TGTGCCAGCAGCCAAGATGTCCTAGCTCGCGCAGAGACCCAGTACTTC.

The rearrangement links TRBV19 to TRBJ1-6; 7 bases fit TRBD1. After removal of 6 bases from V and 7 bases from J, the junction contained 9 bases not matched to a gene. Germline loops: CDR1 LNHDA, CDR2 SQIVND (reference sequence). CDR3 length: 15 amino acids. The CDR3 spells CASRAGGQINSPLHF. CDR3 coding DNA: TGTGCCAGTAGAGCCGGGGGACAGATAAATTCACCCCTCCACTTT.

This chain uses TRBV7-2 with TRBJ2-2; 10 nucleotides align to TRBD2. The CDR3 runs to 17 residues. V dropped 6 bases and J dropped 5; count of bases not matched to a gene: 12. CDR1 and CDR2 from the germline V gene are SGHTA and FQGNSA. CDR3 bases: TGTGCCAGCAGGCCAGGACTAGCGGTGAGAGGGACCGGGGAGCTGTTTTTT. The encoded protein is CASRPGLAVRGTGELFF.

This clonotype was counted a few times. The chain recombines TRBV7-8 with TRBJ1-1; D gene uncertain. The CDR3 loop spans 14 amino acids. Looked up from germline, CDR1 is SGHVS and CDR2 is FQNEAQ. Trimming took off 5 bases at V and 3 bases at J, with 13 bases between the two ends. CDR3 loop: CASSPPKVYTEAFF. The CDR3 DNA sequence: TGTGCCAGCAGCCCTCCGAAGGTGTACACTGAAGCTTTCTTT. Supplemented by reference TRBV7-8 and TRBJ1-1, the full variable domain reads GAGVSQSPRYKVAKRGQDVALRCDPISGHVSLFWYQQALGQGPEFLTYFQNEAQLDKSGLPSDRFFAERPEGSVSTLKIQRTQQEDSAVYLCASSPPKVYTEAFFGQGTRLTVV.

To note about this clonotype: A read error is possible here, since a much larger clone lies one base away. The genes are TRBV2 and TRBJ2-5; 9 bases fit TRBD2. Germline V gene data show CDR1 as SNHLY and CDR2 as FYNNEI. This CDR3 has 16 residues. The CDR3 DNA follows: TGCGCCAGCGGGGCATCTCGCGGGGGGGCAAAAGAGACCCAGTACTTC. It codes for CASGASRGGAKETQYF.

In its sample, this clonotype was seen many times. The V and J genes are TRBV19 and TRBJ2-7, with D unresolved. The V end lost 2 bases, the J end lost 2 bases, and 7 bases lay between the germline ends. This CDR3 has 13 residues. Looked up from germline, CDR1 is LNHDA and CDR2 is SQIVND (reference sequence). The CDR3 DNA reads as TGTGCCAGTAGTATAAAGGCTGCCTACGAGCAGTACTTC. The encoded protein is CASSIKAAYEQYF.

This clonotype was found once. The gene calls are TRBV5-1 and TRBJ1-1; 9 positions match TRBD1. The CDR3 length is 16 residues. V gave up 6 bases and J gave up 2 bases; unmatched junction bases: 11. The germline V gene encodes CDR1 SGHRS and CDR2 YFSETQ. The CDR3 DNA follows: TGCGCCAGCAAGGGCAACAGGGGGCACCCAAACACTGAAGCTTTCTTT. Translating it yields CASKGNRGHPNTEAFF.

In regard to this clonotype: At one of its ends the junction is not consistent with the germline gene, which may arise from a read error. The chain joins TRBV14 to TRBJ1-1; TRBD1 might be the D (5 bases). The CDR3 totals 15 residues. Looked up from germline, CDR1 is SGHDN and CDR2 is FVKESK. DNA for the CDR3: TGTGCCAGCAGCCCAAGGCGGTATGAGGACACTGAAGCTGTCTTT. Protein: CASSPRRYEDTEAVF. Using reference TRBV14 and TRBJ1-1 for the parts outside the CDR3, the full variable domain is EAGVTQFPSHSVIEKGQTVTLRCDPISGHDNLYWYRRVMGKEIKFLLHFVKESKQDESGMPNNRFLAERTGGTYSTLKVQPAELEDSGVYFCASSPRRYEDTEAVFGQGTRLTVV.

This clonotype has a handful of counts. This chain uses TRBV7-8 with TRBJ2-2; D tentatively reads TRBD1 or TRBD2 (6 bases each). This CDR3 has 19 amino acids. The V gene's germline CDR1 is SGHVS and CDR2 FQNEAQ. V was clipped by 1 base and J by 5 bases, with 23 bases between them. The CDR3: CASSLVVGLVGGATGELFF. The CDR3 coding sequence is TGTGCCAGCAGCTTAGTAGTCGGGCTTGTGGGGGGCGCTACCGGGGAGCTGTTTTTT.

This chain uses TRBV12-3 or TRBV12-4 with TRBJ2-5, with 12 bases matching TRBD2. The CDR3 loop spans 14 amino acids. J gave up 7 bases and V 6 bases, and 6 bases lay outside the gene matches. CDR3 in DNA: TGTGCCAGCAGCCAACCTAGCGGGGGGGTGACCCAGTACTTC. This sequence encodes CASSQPSGGVTQYF.

J is TRBJ1-2 and V is TRBV20-1; D ambiguous. The CDR3 is made up of 11 amino acids. Germline V gene lookup returns CDR1 DFQATT and CDR2 SNEGSKA (reference sequence). DNA of the CDR3: TGCAGCTCAGCCAGGAGCTATGGCTACACCTTC. This gives the protein CSSARSYGYTF.

The rearrangement joins TRBV29-1 to TRBJ1-4, with 9 nucleotides matching TRBD1. V gave up 4 bases and J gave up 5 bases; unmatched junction bases: 5. Germline assignment: CDR1 SQVTM and CDR2 ANQGSEA. The CDR3 runs 14 residues. CDR3 sequence (DNA): TGCAGCGTTGGCGGGACAGGGACAAATGAAAAACTGTTTTTT. Its translation is CSVGGTGTNEKLFF.

This rearrangement joins TRBV2 to TRBJ2-3; 12 bases agree with TRBD2. With V trimmed by 7 bases and J by 4 bases, 6 bases remained unmatched. CDR3 length equals 15 residues. CDR1 SNHLY and CDR2 FYNNEI come from the germline V gene. CDR3 sequence: CASTSSGGAADTQYF. The CDR3 coding sequence is TGTGCCAGCACCTCTAGCGGGGGGGCCGCAGATACGCAGTATTTT.

J is TRBJ1-5 and V is TRBV4-1; D not resolved. The CDR3 consists of 13 residues. V was cut by 1 base and J by 5 bases, with 6 bases left in between. Germline values: CDR1 MGHRA, CDR2 YSYEKL. The CDR3 coding sequence is TGCGCCAGCAGCCAAGGATATGATCAGCCCCAGCATTTT. This gives the protein CASSQGYDQPQHF.

This rearrangement joins TRBV6-1 to TRBJ1-1; D gene unclear. Trimming cost V 5 bases and J 0 bases, with 13 bases left between them. The CDR3 is made up of 15 amino acids. Germline CDR1 reads MNHNS; CDR2 reads SASEGT. CDR3 nucleotides: TGTGCCAGCAGTTACTCTGCTCGGTTGAACACTGAAGCTTTCTTT. This sequence encodes CASSYSARLNTEAFF.